This T cell receptor (beta chain) was sequenced during a study of CD8 T cells in ankylosing spondylitis. By quantitative 5'-RACE with molecular barcodes, the TCR beta libraries were made. Using its own MiXCR run on the 5' RACE reads, TCRdb lists one record per CDR3 protein. Seen here are approximately 140,000 distinct CDR3 sequences, around two fifths observed once, and the top ten hold 12% to 15%. A single count supports this clonotype. Its matching antigen is unknown. CDR3 length: 16 amino acids. V lost 5 bases, J lost 3 bases, and 9 bases stayed unmatched. Germline V gene lookup returns CDR1 DFQATT and CDR2 SNEGSKA (reference sequence). Study findings and constraints: As reported, disease-linked clones showed significant enrichment in matched ankylosing spondylitis synovial fluid. Clones linked to disease, bearing a CD8+ phenotype, were relatively rare in peripheral blood.

This rearrangement joins TRBV20-1 to TRBJ2-1, with 11 nucleotides matching TRBD2. The material sequenced was synovial fluid, either unsorted or a sorted T cell fraction (not recorded which). The source of this sequence is a male donor with ankylosing spondylitis. For the CDR3, the DNA is TGCAGTGCTCTCCCCTCTAGCGGGAGGTTCTACAATGAGCAGTTCTTC. Its translation: CSALPSSGRFYNEQFF.